Shown below are 21 T cell receptor beta chains from a single sample sequenced in a study of OX40 agonist ivuxolimab in advanced cancers. Clones were read by immunoSEQ multiplex PCR, and TCRdb kept only the in-frame ones, dropping some. The sample holds about 20,000 clones; more than 65% are singletons and the top ten take approximately 15%. Sample: CD4+ or CD8+ T cells sorted from blood, taken in a trial of the OX40 agonist ivuxolimab. These receptors all come from an adult with an advanced solid tumor such as melanoma, head and neck, liver or kidney cancer.

The chain uses TRBV7-4 and TRBJ1-1; tentative D call: TRBD1 (5 bases). This CDR3 contains 15 residues. Germline CDR1 reads SGHVT; CDR2 reads SQSDAQ. Trimming took 0 bases from V and 6 from J, leaving 14 bases between them. CDR3 DNA sequence: TGTGCCAGCAGCTTAGCGATCAGGGCTGACGCTGAAGCTTTCTTT. Encoded protein: CASSLAIRADAEAFF.

The chain has TRBV6-6 and TRBJ1-4; D not certain. V lost 5 bases, J lost 6 bases, and 19 bases lay in between. Germline V CDR1 and CDR2: MNHNY, SVGAGI (reference sequence). The CDR3 covers 16 residues. CDR3 sequence: CASSRTREGQDEKLFF. CDR3 nucleotides: TGTGCCAGCAGTCGCACCCGGGAGGGCCAAGATGAAAAACTGTTTTTT.

The chain links TRBV7-9 to TRBJ2-7; no firm D call. Trimming left V 5 bases short and J 5 bases short, with 16 bases between. In germline, CDR1 is SEHNR, CDR2 FQNEAQ (reference sequence). The CDR3 loop spans 14 amino acids. The CDR3: CASSPTVLEDEQYF. In nucleotides, the CDR3 is TGTGCCAGCAGCCCAACGGTCCTCGAGGACGAGCAGTACTTC.

The rearrangement uses TRBV9 and TRBJ2-1, with D possibly being TRBD1 (5 bases). V dropped 3 bases and J dropped 6 bases, with 19 bases sitting between them. This CDR3 is 16 amino acids long. The germline V gene encodes CDR1 SGDLS and CDR2 YYNGEE. CDR3 amino acids: CASSGYRTAHLNEQFF. The DNA for the CDR3 is TGTGCCAGCAGCGGTTACAGGACGGCACACCTCAATGAGCAGTTCTTC.

The V call is TRBV5-8, the J call TRBJ1-3; 8 bases map to TRBD1. This CDR3 has 15 amino acids. CDR1 and CDR2 from the germline V gene are SGHTS and YDEGEE. With 6 bases clipped from V and 2 bases from J, the junction kept 7 bases outside the gene matches. The CDR3 coding sequence is TGTGCCAGCAACCACAGGGGGACGGCTGGAAACACCATATATTTT. Protein sequence: CASNHRGTAGNTIYF.

The V gene is TRBV7-6, the J gene TRBJ1-5; a possible D gene is TRBD1 (5 bases). Germline CDR1 is SGHVS and CDR2 is FNYEAQ. The V end was cut by 1 base, the J end by 3 bases, with 10 bases between. This CDR3 has 15 residues. CDR3: CASSLEAGNNQPQHF. The CDR3 bases are TGTGCCAGCAGCTTAGAGGCAGGGAACAATCAGCCCCAGCATTTT.

The rearrangement links TRBV9 to TRBJ2-2; the match to TRBD2 covers 14 bases. V lost 3 bases to trimming and J lost 5 bases; unmatched junction nucleotides: 6. CDR3 length: 17 residues. Per the germline V gene, CDR1 is SGDLS and CDR2 is YYNGEE. CDR3 in amino acids: CASSERTSGGPTGELFF. CDR3 nucleotides: TGTGCCAGCAGCGAGAGGACTAGCGGGGGGCCGACCGGGGAGCTGTTTTTT.

This chain uses TRBV2 with TRBJ1-2; TRBD1 aligns across 10 bases. Trimming took 5 bases from V and 4 from J; bases not matched to a gene: 4. There are 14 residues in the CDR3. From germline, CDR1 is SNHLY and CDR2 FYNNEI. The CDR3 loop reads CASSTGTGAYGYTF. In DNA, the CDR3 is TGTGCCAGCAGTACTGGGACAGGGGCCTATGGCTACACCTTC.

The chain carries TRBV18 and TRBJ1-1; the match to TRBD1 covers 7 bases. CDR1 and CDR2 from the germline V gene are KGHSH and LQKENI. The CDR3 consists of 14 residues. Unmatched junction bases numbered 4, after V lost 3 bases and J lost 3 bases. CDR3 nucleotide sequence: TGTGCCAGCTCACCCCTAGGGACAGACACTGAAGCTTTCTTT. This gives the protein CASSPLGTDTEAFF.

V gene TRBV5-5 combines with J gene TRBJ1-1, with unresolved D. The germline CDR1 and CDR2 sequences are SGHKS and YYEKEE (reference sequence). V was clipped by 0 bases and J by 0 bases, with 9 bases between them. There are 15 residues in the CDR3. CDR3 coding DNA: TGTGCCAGCAGCTTGGGGGTCGGCTTGAACACTGAAGCTTTCTTT. Amino acids: CASSLGVGLNTEAFF.

The V gene is TRBV6-5, the J gene TRBJ2-1; a possible D gene is TRBD1 (5 bases). CDR1 and CDR2 from the germline V gene are MNHEY and SVGAGI. This CDR3 has 13 amino acids. V was cut by 0 bases and J by 6 bases, with 6 bases left in between. In DNA, the CDR3 is TGTGCCAGCAGTTACTCGACAGCCAATGAGCAGTTCTTC. Protein product: CASSYSTANEQFF.

This clone has more than one count but fewer than ten. The genes are TRBV10-2 and TRBJ2-1; 10 bases map to TRBD2. The germline V gene has CDR1 WSHSY and CDR2 SAAADI. V shed 9 bases, J shed 4 bases, and the junction held 6 bases outside the gene matches. This CDR3 region has 14 residues. The CDR3 nucleotides are TGCGCCAGAGGAAGCGGGGGGGATTACAATGAGCAGTTCTTC. As protein: CARGSGGDYNEQFF.

The V and J genes are TRBV30 and TRBJ1-3, with D perhaps matching TRBD1 (6 bases). Germline CDR1 and CDR2: GTSNPN and SVGIG (reference sequence). V was shortened by 0 bases and J by 0 bases, with 9 bases between the two germline ends. The CDR3 is 15 amino acids. CDR3 DNA sequence: TGTGCCTGGAGTGTCGGGGGCTCCTCTGGAAACACCATATATTTT. It yields the protein CAWSVGGSSGNTIYF.

This chain joins TRBV9 and TRBJ2-7, with 7 positions matching TRBD1. Germline assignment: CDR1 SGDLS and CDR2 YYNGEE. The CDR3 sequence is 13 residues long. V lost 3 bases, J lost 3 bases, and 3 bases stayed unmatched. The CDR3 nucleotides read TGTGCCAGCAGCGCGGACAGGAGCTACGAGCAGTACTTC. It codes for CASSADRSYEQYF.

The chain links TRBV25-1 to TRBJ1-3; 7 nucleotides agree with TRBD1. Losses at the gene ends were 3 bases for V and 0 bases for J; bases not matched to a gene: 5. This CDR3 has 16 residues. Germline assignment: CDR1 MGHDK and CDR2 SYGVNS. This CDR3 is CASSDPDRVSGNTIYF. The DNA for the CDR3 is TGTGCCAGCAGTGATCCTGACAGGGTCTCTGGAAACACCATATATTTT.

The rearrangement links TRBV6-5 to TRBJ2-1; D gene unclear. The length of the CDR3 is 11 residues. V was clipped by 6 bases and J by 4 bases, with 4 bases between them. The germline gives CDR1 MNHEY, CDR2 SVGAGI. The CDR3 DNA follows: TGTGCCAGCAGCGCTTACAATGAGCAGTTCTTC. Its translation is CASSAYNEQFF.

This sequence joins TRBV7-9 and TRBJ2-1; the D gene is possibly TRBD2 (5 bases). Trimming cost V 3 bases and J 6 bases, with 24 bases left between them. The CDR3 runs to 18 residues. Per the germline V gene, CDR1 is SEHNR and CDR2 is FQNEAQ (reference sequence). CDR3 nucleotide sequence: TGTGCCAGCAGCTTCTACGGGTTCGGGATGGGGATACTCAATGAGCAGTTCTTC. Protein sequence: CASSFYGFGMGILNEQFF.

This chain uses TRBV7-8 with TRBJ2-1; D might be TRBD2 (5 bases). CDR1 is SGHVS, CDR2 FQNEAQ, per germline. V was clipped by 5 bases and J by 0 bases, with 8 bases between them. CDR3 length equals 14 residues. The CDR3 DNA follows: TGTGCCAGCAGCACTGGGAGCTCCTACAATGAGCAGTTCTTC. The encoded protein is CASSTGSSYNEQFF.

The chain couples TRBV27 to TRBJ2-2, with TRBD1 as a possible D gene (6 bases). In germline, CDR1 is MNHEY, CDR2 SMNVEV (reference sequence). The CDR3 consists of 15 residues. Trimming shortened V by 2 bases and J by 6 bases, and 13 bases separated the two germline ends. In nucleotides, the CDR3 is TGTGCCAGCAGTTTAACTCAGGGGTACGCCGGGGAGCTGTTTTTT. This sequence encodes CASSLTQGYAGELFF.

The chain links TRBV5-4 to TRBJ2-4; 14 positions agree with TRBD2. Germline assignment: CDR1 SGHNT and CDR2 YYREEE (reference sequence). V shed 5 bases and J 3 bases; nucleotides not matched to a gene: 7. This CDR3 spans 17 amino acids. In DNA form, the CDR3 reads TGTGCCAGCAGTCCGGGACTAGCGGGGGAGTTCAAAAACATTCAGTACTTC. It specifies CASSPGLAGEFKNIQYF.

A few counts support this clone. The V call is TRBV6-1, the J call TRBJ2-5; 8 positions agree with TRBD1. Trimming took 3 bases from V and 1 from J; bases not matched to a gene: 7. Germline values: CDR1 MNHNS, CDR2 SASEGT. The CDR3 sequence is 16 residues long. The CDR3 nucleotides read TGTGCCAGCAGTGAGGACAGGGCCTTACCCCAAGAGACCCAGTACTTC. Translated, it gives CASSEDRALPQETQYF.